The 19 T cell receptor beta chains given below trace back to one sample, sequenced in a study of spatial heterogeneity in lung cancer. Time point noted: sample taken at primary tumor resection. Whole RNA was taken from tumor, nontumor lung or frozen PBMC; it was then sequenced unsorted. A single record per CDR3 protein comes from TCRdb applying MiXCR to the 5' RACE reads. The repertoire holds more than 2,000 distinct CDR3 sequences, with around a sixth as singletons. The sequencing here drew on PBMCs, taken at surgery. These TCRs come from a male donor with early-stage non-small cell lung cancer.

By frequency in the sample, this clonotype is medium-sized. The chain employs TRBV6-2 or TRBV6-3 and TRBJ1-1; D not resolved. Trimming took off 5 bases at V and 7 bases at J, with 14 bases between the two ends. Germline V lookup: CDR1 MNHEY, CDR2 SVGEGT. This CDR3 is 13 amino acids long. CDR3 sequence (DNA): TGTGCCAGCAGTAGAAGTTCCGGACTTGAAGCTTTCTTT. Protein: CASSRSSGLEAFF.

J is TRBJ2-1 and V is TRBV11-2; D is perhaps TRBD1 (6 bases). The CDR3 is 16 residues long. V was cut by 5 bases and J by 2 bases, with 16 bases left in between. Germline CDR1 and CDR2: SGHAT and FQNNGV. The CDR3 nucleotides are TGTGCCAGCAGCCTGTCCGGGACATTGACCTACAATGAGCAGTTCTTC. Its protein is CASSLSGTLTYNEQFF.

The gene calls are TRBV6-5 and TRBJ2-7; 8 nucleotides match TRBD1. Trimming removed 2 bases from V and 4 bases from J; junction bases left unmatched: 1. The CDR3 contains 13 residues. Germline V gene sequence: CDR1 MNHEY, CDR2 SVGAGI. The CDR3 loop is CASSYRQGYEQYF. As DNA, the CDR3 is TGTGCCAGCAGTTACCGACAGGGGTACGAGCAGTACTTC.

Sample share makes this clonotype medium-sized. In DNA, the CDR3 is TGTGCCAGCAGCCCCCGGACAGGGGACTACGAGCAGTACTTC. It codes for CASSPRTGDYEQYF. The chain has TRBV7-9 and TRBJ2-7, with 9 bases identical to TRBD1. Germline lookup yields CDR1 SEHNR and CDR2 FQNEAQ (reference sequence). V was pared by 5 bases and J by 3 bases, with 5 bases of the junction left unmatched. The CDR3 is 14 residues long.

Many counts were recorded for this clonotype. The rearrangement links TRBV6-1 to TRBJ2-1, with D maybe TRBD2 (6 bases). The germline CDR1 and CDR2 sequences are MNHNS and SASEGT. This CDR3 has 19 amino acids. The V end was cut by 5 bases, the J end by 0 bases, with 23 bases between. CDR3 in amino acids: CASSFPQRASASSYNEQFF. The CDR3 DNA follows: TGTGCCAGCAGTTTCCCCCAGAGGGCTAGCGCTAGCTCCTACAATGAGCAGTTCTTC.

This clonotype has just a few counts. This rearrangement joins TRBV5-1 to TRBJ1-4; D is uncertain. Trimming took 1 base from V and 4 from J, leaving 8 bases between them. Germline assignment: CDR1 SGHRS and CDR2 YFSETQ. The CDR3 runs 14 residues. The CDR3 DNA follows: TGCGCCAGCAGCTTGTCGGCCAATAATGAAAAACTGTTTTTT. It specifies CASSLSANNEKLFF.

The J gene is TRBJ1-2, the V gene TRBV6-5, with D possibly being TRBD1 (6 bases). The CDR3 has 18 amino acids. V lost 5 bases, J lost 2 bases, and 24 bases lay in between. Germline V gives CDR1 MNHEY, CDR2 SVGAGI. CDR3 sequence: CASSLGTPTGTQNYGYTF. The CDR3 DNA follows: TGTGCCAGCAGTCTTGGGACCCCCACAGGGACCCAGAACTATGGCTACACCTTC.

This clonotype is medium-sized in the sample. CDR3 sequence (DNA): TGTGCCAGTAGGGGACTAGCGGGAGGGGGTGAGCAGTTCTTC. It encodes CASRGLAGGGEQFF. This chain uses TRBV19 with TRBJ2-1, with 16 bases aligning to TRBD2. This CDR3 contains 14 residues. Germline trimming cut 6 bases from V and 9 bases from J; bases unmatched to any gene: 2. CDR1 and CDR2 (germline): LNHDA, SQIVND (reference sequence). Full variable domain (missing parts from reference TRBV19 and TRBJ2-1): DGGITQSPKYLFRKEGQNVTLSCEQNLNHDAMYWYRQDPGQGLRLIYYSQIVNDFQKGDIAEGYSVSREKKESFPLTVTSAQKNPTAFYLCASRGLAGGGEQFFGPGTRLTVL.

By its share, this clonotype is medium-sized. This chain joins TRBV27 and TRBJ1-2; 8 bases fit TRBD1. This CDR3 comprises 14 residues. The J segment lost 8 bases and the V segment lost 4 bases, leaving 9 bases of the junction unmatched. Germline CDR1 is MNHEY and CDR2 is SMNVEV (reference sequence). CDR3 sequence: CASSSGTGSKGYTF. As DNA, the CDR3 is TGTGCCAGCAGTTCCGGGACAGGTTCGAAAGGCTACACCTTC.

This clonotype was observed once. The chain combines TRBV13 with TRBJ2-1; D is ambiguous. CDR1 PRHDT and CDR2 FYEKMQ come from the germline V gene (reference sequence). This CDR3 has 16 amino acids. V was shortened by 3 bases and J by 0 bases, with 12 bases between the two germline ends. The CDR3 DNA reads TGTGCCAGCAGCTTGATGTACCGCCTCTCCTACAATGAGCAGTTCTTC. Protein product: CASSLMYRLSYNEQFF.

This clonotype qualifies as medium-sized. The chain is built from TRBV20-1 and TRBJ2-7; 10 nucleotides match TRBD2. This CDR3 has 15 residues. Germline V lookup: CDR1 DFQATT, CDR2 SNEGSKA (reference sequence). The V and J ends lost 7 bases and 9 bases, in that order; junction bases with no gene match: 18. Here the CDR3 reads CSGGPHTSGMRGQYF. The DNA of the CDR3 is TGCAGTGGAGGACCCCACACTAGCGGGATGAGAGGGCAGTACTTC.

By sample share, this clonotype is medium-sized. CDR3 protein: CASSLLGVHQPQHF. Here the CDR3 DNA reads TGTGCCAGCAGTTTATTGGGGGTACACCAGCCCCAGCATTTT. The genes are TRBV28 and TRBJ1-5; D perhaps matches TRBD1 (5 bases). The CDR3 extends over 14 amino acids. The germline CDR1 and CDR2 sequences are MDHEN and SYDVKM. The germline V and J ends were trimmed by 1 base and 7 bases, with 11 bases remaining between them. The full variable domain, with the rest looked up from reference TRBV28 and TRBJ1-5, is DVKVTQSSRYLVKRTGEKVFLECVQDMDHENMFWYRQDPGLGLRLIYFSYDVKMKEKGDIPEGYSVSREKKERFSLILESASTNQTSMYLCASSLLGVHQPQHFGDGTRLSIL.

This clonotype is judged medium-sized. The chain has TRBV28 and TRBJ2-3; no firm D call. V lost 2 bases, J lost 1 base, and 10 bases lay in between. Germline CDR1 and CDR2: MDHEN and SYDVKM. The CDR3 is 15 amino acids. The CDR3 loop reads CASSLLVSGTDTQYF. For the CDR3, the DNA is TGTGCCAGCAGTTTACTAGTCAGCGGCACAGATACGCAGTATTTT.

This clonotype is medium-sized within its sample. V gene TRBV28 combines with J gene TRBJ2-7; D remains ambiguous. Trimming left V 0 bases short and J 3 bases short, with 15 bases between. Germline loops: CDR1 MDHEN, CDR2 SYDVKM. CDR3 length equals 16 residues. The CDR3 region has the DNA TGTGCCAGCAGTTTATGGGGTGGTGTCTCCAGCTACGAGCAGTACTTC. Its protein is CASSLWGGVSSYEQYF.

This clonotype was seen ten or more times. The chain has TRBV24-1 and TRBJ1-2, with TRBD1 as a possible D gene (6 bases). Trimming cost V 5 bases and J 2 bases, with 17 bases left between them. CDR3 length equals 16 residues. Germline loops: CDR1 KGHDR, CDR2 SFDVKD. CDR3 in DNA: TGTGCCACCAGTGGCGCAGGGGCCCACGACAACTATGGCTACACCTTC. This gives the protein CATSGAGAHDNYGYTF.

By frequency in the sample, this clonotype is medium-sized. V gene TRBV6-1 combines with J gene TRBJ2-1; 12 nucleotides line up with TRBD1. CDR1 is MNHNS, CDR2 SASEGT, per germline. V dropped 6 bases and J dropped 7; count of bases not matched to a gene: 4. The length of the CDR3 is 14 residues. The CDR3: CASSGTGGANEQFF. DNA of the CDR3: TGTGCCAGCAGCGGGACAGGGGGCGCGAATGAGCAGTTCTTC.

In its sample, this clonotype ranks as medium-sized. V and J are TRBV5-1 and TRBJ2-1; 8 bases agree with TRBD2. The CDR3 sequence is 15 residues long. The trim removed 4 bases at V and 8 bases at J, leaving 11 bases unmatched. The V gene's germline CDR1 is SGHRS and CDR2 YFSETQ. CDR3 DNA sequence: TGCGCCAGCAGCCTTGGACTAGCCCCGGGCGATGAGCAGTTCTTC. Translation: CASSLGLAPGDEQFF.

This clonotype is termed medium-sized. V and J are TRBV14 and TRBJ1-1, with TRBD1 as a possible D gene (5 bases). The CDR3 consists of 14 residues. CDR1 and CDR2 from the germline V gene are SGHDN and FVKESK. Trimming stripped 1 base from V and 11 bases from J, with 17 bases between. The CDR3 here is CASSQVGGDGTAFF. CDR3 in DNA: TGTGCCAGCAGCCAAGTTGGTGGGGACGGGACGGCTTTCTTT.

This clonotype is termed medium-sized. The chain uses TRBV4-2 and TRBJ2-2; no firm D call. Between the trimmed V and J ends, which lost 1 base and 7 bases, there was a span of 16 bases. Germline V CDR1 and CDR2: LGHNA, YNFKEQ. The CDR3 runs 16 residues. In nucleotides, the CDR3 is TGTGCCAGCAGCCAAGGGTCGAGTCGTTTGGGCGGGGAGCTGTTTTTT. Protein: CASSQGSSRLGGELFF.